Each of the 32 T cell receptor beta chains below was sequenced from the same sample in a study of T cell responses to AZD1222 COVID-19 vaccine. Repertoires were generated with immunoSEQ multiplex PCR, while TCRdb's copy carries only in-frame clones and drops some. The table has 30,000 to 35,000 clones, 88% seen once; the top ten hold 14%. The sample here was peripheral blood, taken 28 days after the second AZD1222 dose. The receptors stem from an adult who received the AZD1222 COVID-19 vaccine.

J is TRBJ2-7 and V is TRBV7-9, with 7 bases that match TRBD2. V was clipped by 10 bases and J by 4 bases; unmatched bases: 10. Germline CDR1 is SEHNR and CDR2 is FQNEAQ (reference sequence). The CDR3 is 13 amino acids. For the CDR3, the DNA is TGTGCCATCTCGGGAGGAGCGGAATACGAGCAGTACTTC. Residues: CAISGGAEYEQYF.

The chain employs TRBV27 and TRBJ1-2, with D tentatively TRBD1 (5 bases). Germline CDR1 and CDR2: MNHEY and SMNVEV (reference sequence). V lost 5 bases and J lost 3, with 10 bases in between. This CDR3 has 13 amino acids. CDR3 sequence (DNA): TGTGCCAGCAGTAGGGACGTGTACTATGGCTACACCTTC. Amino acids: CASSRDVYYGYTF.

V and J are TRBV7-2 and TRBJ1-2; D may be TRBD1 (5 bases). The CDR3 is 15 residues long. V shed 0 bases and J shed 8 bases, with 16 bases lying between them. CDR1 and CDR2 from the germline V gene are SGHTA and FQGNSA. CDR3 sequence reads: CASSLAGGLSGGYTF. The CDR3 bases are TGTGCCAGCAGCTTAGCCGGGGGATTGAGTGGAGGCTACACCTTC.

This chain connects TRBV5-1 to TRBJ2-2; possibly TRBD1 or TRBD2 for D (5 bases each). Between the trimmed V and J ends, which lost 0 bases and 3 bases, there was a span of 12 bases. Germline assignment: CDR1 SGHRS and CDR2 YFSETQ. This CDR3 has 16 residues. CDR3 DNA: TGCGCCAGCAGCTTGGTATACGGGGACGACACCGGGGAGCTGTTTTTT. Amino acid sequence: CASSLVYGDDTGELFF. Combining the CDR3 with reference TRBV5-1 and TRBJ2-2 gives the whole variable domain KAGVTQTPRYLIKTRGQQVTLSCSPISGHRSVSWYQQTPGQGLQFLFEYFSETQRNKGNFPGRFSGRQFSNSRSEMNVSTLELGDSALYLCASSLVYGDDTGELFFGEGSRLTVL.

The J gene is TRBJ2-7, the V gene TRBV6-2 or TRBV6-3; 8 bases align to TRBD2. The V gene end was trimmed by 2 bases and the J gene end by 3 bases; junction bases not matched to a gene: 6. Germline lookup yields CDR1 MNHEY and CDR2 SVGEGT. The CDR3 sequence is 15 residues long. The chain's CDR3 is CASSYGAGDLYEQYF. As DNA, the CDR3 is TGTGCCAGCAGTTACGGAGCGGGGGACCTCTACGAGCAGTACTTC.

V and J are TRBV19 and TRBJ2-6; 8 nucleotides match TRBD1. The germline gives CDR1 LNHDA, CDR2 SQIVND (reference sequence). The ends lost 7 bases at V and 0 bases at J; junction bases unmatched: 5. The CDR3 covers 16 residues. DNA of the CDR3: TGTGCCAGTAACCAGGGGGCCGCCTCTGGGGCCAACGTCCTGACTTTC. Translated: CASNQGAASGANVLTF. The entire variable domain, with the rest obtained from reference TRBV19 and TRBJ2-6, is as follows: DGGITQSPKYLFRKEGQNVTLSCEQNLNHDAMYWYRQDPGQGLRLIYYSQIVNDFQKGDIAEGYSVSREKKESFPLTVTSAQKNPTAFYLCASNQGAASGANVLTFGAGSRLTVL.

This clone was detected only once. The V and J genes are TRBV4-1 and TRBJ1-5; 8 nucleotides match TRBD1. The V and J ends lost 1 base and 0 bases, in that order; junction bases with no gene match: 5. Per germline, CDR1 MGHRA and CDR2 YSYEKL. The CDR3 runs 17 residues. Here the CDR3 DNA reads TGCGCCAGCAGCCAAGCGATAGGGACAGGTAGCAATCAGCCCCAGCATTTT. As protein: CASSQAIGTGSNQPQHF.

As regards this clone: One junction end does not reproduce the germline sequence, and a read error may be involved. J is TRBJ1-5 and V is TRBV5-4; TRBD1 aligns across 7 bases. CDR1 is SGHNT, CDR2 YYREEE, per germline (reference sequence). The CDR3 contains 14 residues. This CDR3 is CASSLDGERGPLHF. DNA for the CDR3: TGTGCCAGCAGCTTGGATGGGGAAAGGGGGCCCCTGCATTTT.

This rearrangement joins TRBV12-5 to TRBJ1-2, with D perhaps matching TRBD1 (6 bases). The CDR3 runs to 15 residues. CDR1 LGHNT and CDR2 FRNRAP come from the germline V gene. The V end lost 5 bases, the J end lost 0 bases, and 13 bases lay between the germline ends. The CDR3 nucleotides are TGTGCTAGTGGTATGGGGGCAAAAGCTAACTATGGCTACACCTTC. This gives the protein CASGMGAKANYGYTF.

The chain carries TRBV20-1 and TRBJ1-4; D not resolved. Germline-derived CDR1 and CDR2 are DFQATT and SNEGSKA (reference sequence). Trimming stripped 3 bases from V and 6 bases from J, with 14 bases between. There are 14 residues in the CDR3. CDR3 loop: CSASRRVFDEKLFF. CDR3 coding DNA: TGCAGTGCTAGTCGGCGGGTGTTCGATGAAAAACTGTTTTTT.

V gene TRBV27 combines with J gene TRBJ1-2; D call uncertain. CDR3 length equals 12 residues. Germline CDR1 is MNHEY and CDR2 is SMNVEV (reference sequence). Trimming took off 2 bases at V and 8 bases at J, with 9 bases between the two ends. The CDR3 nucleotides are TGTGCCAGCAGTTTAAGTGGTACGGGCTACACCTTC. It encodes CASSLSGTGYTF.

The rearrangement links TRBV6-2 or TRBV6-3 to TRBJ1-2; D remains unclear. The V and J ends lost 5 bases and 10 bases respectively, with 14 bases between them. The CDR3 spans 12 residues. Looked up from germline, CDR1 is MNHEY and CDR2 is SVGEGT. CDR3 amino acids: CASSPPGLPYTF. The CDR3 DNA reads as TGTGCCAGCAGTCCCCCCGGGCTACCCTACACCTTC.

The chain carries TRBV7-9 and TRBJ1-3; D is unclear. The CDR3 is made up of 16 amino acids. In germline, CDR1 is SEHNR, CDR2 FQNEAQ (reference sequence). V was shortened by 1 base and J by 0 bases, with 10 bases between the two germline ends. CDR3 protein: CASSLVAEGSGNTIYF. The CDR3 DNA sequence: TGTGCCAGCAGCTTAGTAGCAGAAGGCTCTGGAAACACCATATATTTT.

The chain has TRBV21-1 and TRBJ2-2; the DNA was not used to check the table's D call, TRBD2. TRBV21-1 is recorded as a pseudogene. This CDR3 region has 18 residues. The CDR3 sequence: CASSFLGGRGGYTGELFF. CDR3 DNA: TGTGCCAGCAGCTTCCTGGGTGGTCGGGGGGGTTACACCGGGGAGCTGTTTTTT.

The V gene is TRBV18, the J gene TRBJ1-1; tentatively, D is TRBD1 (5 bases). The germline CDR1 and CDR2 sequences are KGHSH and LQKENI. The V end lost 3 bases, the J end lost 0 bases, and 8 bases lay between the germline ends. The CDR3 contains 14 residues. CDR3 sequence (DNA): TGTGCCAGCTCACCCACAGGCATGAACACTGAAGCTTTCTTT. Its translation is CASSPTGMNTEAFF. Supplemented by reference TRBV18 and TRBJ1-1, the full variable domain reads NAGVMQNPRHLVRRRGQEARLRCSPMKGHSHVYWYRQLPEEGLKFMVYLQKENIIDESGMPKERFSAEFPKEGPSILRIQQVVRGDSAAYFCASSPTGMNTEAFFGQGTRLTVV.

The gene calls are TRBV6-5 and TRBJ2-7; TRBD2 matches at 13 bases. After removal of 6 bases from V and 6 bases from J, the junction contained 8 bases not matched to a gene. The CDR3 covers 15 residues. The germline gives CDR1 MNHEY, CDR2 SVGAGI. CDR3 region: CASRPGTSGVIEQYF. The CDR3 DNA reads TGTGCCAGCAGGCCCGGGACTAGCGGGGTTATCGAGCAGTACTTC.

This clone came up a few times. Other nucleotide sequences from this sample produce the same CDR3. This chain joins TRBV2 and TRBJ2-7; 7 bases align to TRBD1. CDR1 SNHLY and CDR2 FYNNEI come from the germline V gene. Germline trimming cut 3 bases from V and 4 bases from J; bases unmatched to any gene: 6. This CDR3 is built from 14 residues. CDR3 amino acids: CASSEQGGVYEQYF. The DNA for the CDR3 is TGTGCCAGCAGTGAGCAAGGGGGCGTTTACGAGCAGTACTTC. Looking up the rest from reference TRBV2 and TRBJ2-7 gives the full variable domain: EPEVTQTPSHQVTQMGQEVILRCVPISNHLYFYWYRQILGQKVEFLVSFYNNEISEKSEIFDDQFSVERPDGSNFTLKIRSTKLEDSAMYFCASSEQGGVYEQYFGPGTRLTVT.

The V call is TRBV9, the J call TRBJ2-7; possibly TRBD2 for D (6 bases). Germline V gene data show CDR1 as SGDLS and CDR2 as YYNGEE. Trimming stripped 4 bases from V and 5 bases from J, with 16 bases between. The CDR3 extends over 14 amino acids. CDR3: CASSPPGVVHEQYF. The CDR3 DNA is TGTGCCAGCAGCCCCCCGGGGGTTGTCCACGAGCAGTACTTC.

The chain is built from TRBV19 and TRBJ2-2, with a tentative D call TRBD1 (6 bases). Trimming pared 6 bases from V and 3 bases from J, leaving 14 bases between. The CDR3 sequence is 15 residues long. CDR1 is LNHDA and CDR2 is SQIVND in the germline V gene (reference sequence). This CDR3 reads CASSPGHQHTGELFF. CDR3 DNA: TGTGCCAGTAGCCCGGGACATCAACACACCGGGGAGCTGTTTTTT. The variable domain in full, completed from reference TRBV19 and TRBJ2-2, reads DGGITQSPKYLFRKEGQNVTLSCEQNLNHDAMYWYRQDPGQGLRLIYYSQIVNDFQKGDIAEGYSVSREKKESFPLTVTSAQKNPTAFYLCASSPGHQHTGELFFGEGSRLTVL.

The chain has TRBV6-2 or TRBV6-3 and TRBJ1-2; D perhaps matches TRBD1 (5 bases). The V end lost 1 base, the J end lost 11 bases, and 11 bases lay between the germline ends. Germline V gives CDR1 MNHEY, CDR2 SVGEGT. The CDR3 is 12 amino acids. CDR3 in DNA: TGTGCCAGCAGTTACTTGAGGGGACGGTACACCTTC. It translates to CASSYLRGRYTF.

The chain employs TRBV7-2 and TRBJ1-3; a possible D gene is TRBD1 (5 bases). Germline CDR1 reads SGHTA; CDR2 reads FQGNSA. V dropped 0 bases and J dropped 1 base, with 10 bases sitting between them. The CDR3 spans 16 residues. The chain's CDR3 is CASSLAGGVSGNTIYF. The CDR3, as DNA: TGTGCCAGCAGCTTAGCGGGGGGTGTTTCTGGAAACACCATATATTTT.

The chain has TRBV18 and TRBJ1-2, with 9 positions matching TRBD1. The V segment lost 8 bases and the J segment 3 bases; nucleotides outside the gene matches: 4. The CDR3 loop spans 13 amino acids. Germline CDR1 and CDR2: KGHSH and LQKENI. The chain's CDR3 is CASLQGADYGYTF. CDR3 nucleotide sequence: TGTGCCAGCCTACAGGGGGCGGACTATGGCTACACCTTC.

This clone was recorded once. The chain couples TRBV5-8 to TRBJ2-3; D ambiguous. Germline V lookup: CDR1 SGHTS, CDR2 YDEGEE. The V and J ends lost 1 base and 3 bases respectively, with 12 bases between them. The CDR3 extends over 15 amino acids. The CDR3, as DNA: TGTGCCAGCAGCTTGTTAGGCCGGGTAACAGATACGCAGTATTTT. Protein sequence: CASSLLGRVTDTQYF.

The CDR3 DNA reads as TGTGCCAGTAGTATGGTCCTCGGTACCGGGGACACTGAAGCTTTCTTT. Amino acid sequence: CASSMVLGTGDTEAFF. The chain joins TRBV19 to TRBJ1-1; D is undetermined. The germline V gene has CDR1 LNHDA and CDR2 SQIVND (reference sequence). Trimming took 3 bases from V and 3 from J, leaving 17 bases between them. This CDR3 region has 16 residues.

The chain employs TRBV4-2 and TRBJ2-1; 8 bases are shared with TRBD2. The CDR3 contains 15 residues. The germline CDR1 and CDR2 sequences are LGHNA and YNFKEQ. The trim removed 7 bases at V and 3 bases at J, leaving 8 bases unmatched. CDR3 in DNA: TGTGCCAGCACCCAGGGTAGCGGGGACTACAATGAGCAGTTCTTC. It encodes CASTQGSGDYNEQFF.

The J gene is TRBJ1-4, the V gene TRBV28; D gene unclear. The ends were cut back, 4 bases at V and 6 bases at J, with 6 bases in the middle. CDR1 and CDR2 (germline): MDHEN, SYDVKM. CDR3 length equals 12 residues. The CDR3 spells CASSSTDEKLFF. DNA for the CDR3: TGTGCCAGCAGTTCCACGGATGAAAAACTGTTTTTT.

This chain connects TRBV28 to TRBJ1-2; unclear D gene. CDR1 and CDR2 (germline): MDHEN, SYDVKM. This CDR3 is 12 amino acids long. V was pared by 3 bases and J by 5 bases, with 7 bases between. CDR3: CASSLSEYGYTF. In nucleotides, the CDR3 is TGTGCCAGCAGTTTGTCAGAGTATGGCTACACCTTC.

This rearrangement joins TRBV6-2 or TRBV6-3 to TRBJ2-1; D uncertain. CDR1 is MNHEY, CDR2 SVGEGT, per germline. This CDR3 spans 15 amino acids. V dropped 2 bases and J dropped 0 bases, with 8 bases sitting between them. CDR3 in amino acids: CASSYGGISYNEQFF. The CDR3 DNA follows: TGTGCCAGCAGTTACGGCGGTATCTCCTACAATGAGCAGTTCTTC.

The CDR3 spells CASTPGTGFRWPQHF. DNA for the CDR3: TGTGCCAGCACCCCGGGGACAGGGTTTCGTTGGCCCCAGCATTTT. The rearrangement uses TRBV6-5 and TRBJ1-5, with 9 bases identical to TRBD1. Germline CDR1 MNHEY, CDR2 SVGAGI. With V trimmed by 7 bases and J by 9 bases, 13 bases remained unmatched. The CDR3 is 15 residues long.

V gene TRBV14 combines with J gene TRBJ1-4; D is unresolved. Trimming shortened V by 1 base and J by 8 bases, and 11 bases separated the two germline ends. Germline assignment: CDR1 SGHDN and CDR2 FVKESK. This CDR3 is built from 14 residues. The CDR3 DNA reads TGTGCCAGCAGCCAAGTGGCTACGGCGGAAAAACTGTTTTTT. Encoded protein: CASSQVATAEKLFF.

This rearrangement joins TRBV6-5 to TRBJ2-7; weak D call: TRBD1 (7 bases). Germline V lookup: CDR1 MNHEY, CDR2 SVGAGI. V lost 0 bases, J lost 3 bases, and 12 bases lay in between. The CDR3 sequence is 15 residues long. CDR3 sequence: CASSYSRQGGYEQYF. CDR3 coding DNA: TGTGCCAGCAGTTACTCGAGGCAGGGGGGCTACGAGCAGTACTTC.

The chain uses TRBV5-4 and TRBJ2-3; D may be TRBD2 (5 bases). V was trimmed by 4 bases and J by 7 bases, leaving 10 bases between them. CDR3 length: 12 amino acids. CDR1 SGHNT and CDR2 YYREEE come from the germline V gene (reference sequence). The DNA of the CDR3 is TGTGCCAGCAGCCAGGACTCAAATACGCAGTATTTT. Translating it yields CASSQDSNTQYF.